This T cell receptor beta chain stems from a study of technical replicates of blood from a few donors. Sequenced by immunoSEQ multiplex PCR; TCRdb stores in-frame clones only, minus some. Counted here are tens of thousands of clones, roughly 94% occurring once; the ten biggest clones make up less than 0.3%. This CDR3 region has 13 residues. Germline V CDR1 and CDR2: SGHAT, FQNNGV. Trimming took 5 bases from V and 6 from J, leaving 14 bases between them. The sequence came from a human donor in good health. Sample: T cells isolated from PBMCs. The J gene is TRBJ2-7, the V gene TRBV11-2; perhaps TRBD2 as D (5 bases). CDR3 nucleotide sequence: TGTGCCAGCAGCCTCTCCAGAGGAGGCGAGCAGTACTTC. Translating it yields CASSLSRGGEQYF.